One sample yielded the 10 T cell receptor beta chains listed below, sequenced in a study of blood T cell repertoires in COVID-19. TCRdb's copy holds only in-frame clones and misses some; the assay was immunoSEQ multiplex PCR. The profile shows about 73,000 clones, 70% to 85% of them singletons. Sequencing was done on a sample of peripheral blood. The receptor set was obtained from an older woman with acute or convalescent COVID-19.

In this sample, this clone turned up a few times. The V gene is TRBV25-1, the J gene TRBJ1-1, with D hard to call. Germline CDR1 is MGHDK and CDR2 is SYGVNS. The CDR3 totals 13 residues. The ends were cut back, 6 bases at V and 1 base at J, with 9 bases in the middle. CDR3 bases: TGTGCCAGCAGCAGACACTCGAACACTGAAGCTTTCTTT. Residues: CASSRHSNTEAFF.

The genes are TRBV2 and TRBJ1-1; 7 nucleotides agree with TRBD1. The CDR3 has 13 amino acids. V gave up 7 bases and J gave up 5 bases; unmatched junction bases: 7. Germline V gene sequence: CDR1 SNHLY, CDR2 FYNNEI. CDR3 protein: CASTRTGGTEAFF. The CDR3 DNA reads TGTGCCAGCACCCGGACAGGCGGGACTGAAGCTTTCTTT.

J is TRBJ2-1 and V is TRBV19; TRBD1 aligns across 8 bases. Germline CDR1 reads LNHDA; CDR2 reads SQIVND (reference sequence). The CDR3 has 16 amino acids. Losses at the gene ends were 10 bases for V and 9 bases for J; bases not matched to a gene: 20. The CDR3 region has the DNA TGTGCCACAAACGCCCGCCGGACAGGGAGGTCGGGTGAGCAGTTCTTC. This codes for CATNARRTGRSGEQFF.

The chain couples TRBV5-1 to TRBJ2-7; a weak D match, TRBD2 (5 bases). CDR1 and CDR2 from the germline V gene are SGHRS and YFSETQ. Trimming left V 6 bases short and J 7 bases short, with 17 bases between. The CDR3 length is 13 residues. The CDR3 reads CASTLNSREEQYF. The CDR3 DNA follows: TGCGCCAGCACACTGAACAGTAGGGAGGAGCAGTACTTC.

The V gene is TRBV25-1, the J gene TRBJ1-6; TRBD1 matches at 7 bases. CDR1 and CDR2 (germline): MGHDK, SYGVNS. The CDR3 extends over 14 amino acids. V shed 5 bases, J shed 9 bases, and the junction held 7 bases outside the gene matches. The chain's CDR3 is CASSKTGPISPLHF. The CDR3 DNA is TGTGCCAGCAGTAAGACAGGGCCCATTTCACCCCTCCACTTT.

The chain recombines TRBV5-1 with TRBJ2-1, with 7 bases aligning to TRBD2. V lost 1 base to trimming and J lost 7 bases; unmatched junction nucleotides: 5. CDR1 SGHRS and CDR2 YFSETQ come from the germline V gene. The CDR3 is made up of 14 amino acids. This chain's CDR3 is CASSLTGGGNEQFF. The CDR3 nucleotides read TGCGCCAGCAGCTTGACGGGAGGTGGGAATGAGCAGTTCTTC.

The chain joins TRBV6-5 to TRBJ1-1; TRBD1 matches at 8 bases. Germline CDR1 and CDR2: MNHEY and SVGAGI. There are 15 residues in the CDR3. V lost 5 bases, J lost 2 bases, and 7 bases stayed unmatched. This CDR3 is CASSPRDRRNTEAFF. CDR3 coding DNA: TGTGCCAGCAGTCCCCGGGACAGGCGAAACACTGAAGCTTTCTTT.

The rearrangement joins TRBV1 to TRBJ2-3; the DNA was not used to check the table's D call, TRBD2. TRBV1 is labeled a pseudogene. This CDR3 comprises 11 residues. The CDR3 spells CTSNRLAADYF. The CDR3 bases are TGCACCAGCAACCGACTAGCAGCCGATTATTTT.

The chain uses TRBV7-8 and TRBJ1-2, with 12 bases fitting TRBD1. Losses at the gene ends were 5 bases for V and 10 bases for J; bases not matched to a gene: 20. CDR3 length: 18 residues. Germline V gene sequence: CDR1 SGHVS, CDR2 FQNEAQ. The CDR3: CASSPNRDRGLAAQIYTF. The CDR3, as DNA: TGTGCCAGCAGCCCCAACCGGGACAGGGGGCTAGCCGCTCAAATCTACACCTTC.

The DNA for the CDR3 is TGCGCCAGCAGCCAAGACAGTAGTTATGGCTACACCTTC. Amino acids: CASSQDSSYGYTF. V is TRBV5-1 and J is TRBJ1-2; D may be TRBD1 (5 bases). The V end lost 4 bases, the J end lost 5 bases, and 12 bases lay between the germline ends. There are 13 residues in the CDR3. Germline V gene data show CDR1 as SGHRS and CDR2 as YFSETQ.